Listed below are T cell receptor beta chains from one sample, sequenced in a study of blood T cell repertoires in COVID-19. TCRdb keeps only in-frame clones here, not all; method: immunoSEQ multiplex PCR. Among over 100,000 clones listed, around 83% were seen once. The sequencing input was peripheral blood. All receptors derive from a man aged 65-85 years with acute or convalescent COVID-19. Each CDR3 is given with its conserved first and last residue. The D gene is left open where the match is weak. A clone size is listed for some rows: how often the clone was seen (once, few, many), or a class if it is expanded.

>TRBD1|NA|TRBJ1-4|TRBV5-6
TGTGCCAGCAGCAGAACAGGGGGCGGCCCAGGAAAACTGTTTTTT
CASSRTGGGPGKLFF
>NA|NA|TRBJ1-3|TRBV12-3/TRBV12-4
TGTGCCAGCAGTTTTAGCTCTGGAAACACCATATATTTT
CASSFSSGNTIYF
>NA|once|TRBJ1-1|TRBV5-1
TGCGCCAGCAGCTTGGTTGCGTTGAACACTGAAGCTTTCTTT
CASSLVALNTEAFF
>NA|NA|TRBJ1-1|TRBV6-5
TGTGCCAGCGGGGAGCGTCGCACTGAAGCTTTCTTT
CASGERRTEAFF
>TRBD1|NA|TRBJ1-3|TRBV5-1
TGCGCCAGCAGCTTAGGGACAGCTAGCTCTGGAAACACCATATATTTT
CASSLGTASSGNTIYF
>TRBD1|NA|TRBJ1-1|TRBV30
TGTGCCTGGAACCGGGACAGCATGATGAACACTGAAGCTTTCTTT
CAWNRDSMMNTEAFF
>TRBD1|NA|TRBJ2-3|TRBV9
TGTGCCAGCGGGGACAGGGGGGCTACGCAGTATTTT
CASGDRGATQYF
>NA|NA|TRBJ2-7|TRBV6-4
TGTGCCAGAGCTAGACTAGGGTGTGGTGCCTACGAGCAGTACTTC
CARARLGCGAYEQYF
>TRBD1|NA|TRBJ2-1|TRBV3-1/TRBV3-2
TGTGCCAGCAGCCCGCGACAGGGGGAAGTCAATGAGCAGTTCTTC
CASSPRQGEVNEQFF
>NA|NA|TRBJ1-4|TRBV6-1
TGTGCCAGCAGTGAACAGCGTGCAACTAATGAAAAACTGTTTTTT
CASSEQRATNEKLFF
>TRBD1|NA|TRBJ2-3|TRBV5-1
TGCGCCAGCAGCTCAGTCCCCGCAGGGGGTGTCGGCACAGATACGCAGTATTTT
CASSSVPAGGVGTDTQYF
>TRBD1|once|TRBJ2-2|TRBV5-1
TGCGCCAGCAGTGGGACAGGAGACACCGGGGAGCTGTTTTTT
CASSGTGDTGELFF
>NA|NA|TRBJ1-4|TRBV6-4
TGTGCCAGCAGTGTCACAGGGAATACTAATGAAAAACTGTTTTTT
CASSVTGNTNEKLFF
>NA|NA|TRBJ1-1|TRBV28
TGTGCCAGCAGCCTCCTCAACACTGAAGCTTTCTTT
CASSLLNTEAFF
>NA|NA|TRBJ2-1|TRBV14
TGTGCCAGCAGCCAAGGTATGGCGGGGGCTCACAATGAGCAGTTCTTC
CASSQGMAGAHNEQFF
>NA|NA|TRBJ1-5|TRBV18
TGTGCCAGCTCAGCACTTGATACAGCCCAGGGGAATCAGCCCCAGCATTTT
CASSALDTAQGNQPQHF